This T cell receptor (beta chain) was found in a study of tumor-infiltrating lymphocytes in primary liver carcinoma. CDR1 MNHNS and CDR2 SASEGT come from the germline V gene. The CDR3 is 17 amino acids. Trimming took off 3 bases at V and 0 bases at J, with 12 bases between the two ends. This clonotype was detected ten times or more. Constant-region priming of roughly 490 ng total RNA yielded TCR beta cDNA. What produced the TCR beta libraries was three nested multiplex PCR rounds using slightly modified ARM-PCR. The first two PCR rounds used TRBV1-TRBV30 primers with a Cbeta primer, about 9 cycles each. One entry per CDR3 protein results from TCRdb running MiXCR on the multiplex PCR reads. The table lists some 120,000 distinct CDR3 sequences, 55% to 65% of them singletons. From about 19-30 mg of unsorted bulk tissue, DNA and RNA were co-extracted together.

The origin of this receptor is a woman in her sixties with primary liver carcinoma and hepatitis B virus infection. Source material: liver tumor tissue from sampling region 1. Subset denoted: tumor region T1, superior pole. The chain carries TRBV6-1 and TRBJ2-6, with D unresolved. CDR3 coding DNA: TGTGCCAGCAGTGATCACCCAACATTCTCTGGGGCCAACGTCCTGACTTTC. This sequence encodes CASSDHPTFSGANVLTF.